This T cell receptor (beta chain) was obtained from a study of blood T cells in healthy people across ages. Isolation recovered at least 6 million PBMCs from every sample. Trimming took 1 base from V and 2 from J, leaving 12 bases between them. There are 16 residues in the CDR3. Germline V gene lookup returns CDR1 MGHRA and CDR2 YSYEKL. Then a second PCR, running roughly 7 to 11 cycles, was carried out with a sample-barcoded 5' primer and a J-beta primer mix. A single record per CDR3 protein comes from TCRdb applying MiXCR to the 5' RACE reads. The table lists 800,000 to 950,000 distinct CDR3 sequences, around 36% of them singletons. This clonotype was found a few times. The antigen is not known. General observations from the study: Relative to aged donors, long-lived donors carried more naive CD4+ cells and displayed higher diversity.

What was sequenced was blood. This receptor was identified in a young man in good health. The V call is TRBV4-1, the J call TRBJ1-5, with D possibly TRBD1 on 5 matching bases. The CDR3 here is CASSQGSQAGNQPQHF. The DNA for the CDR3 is TGCGCCAGCAGCCAAGGCTCACAGGCGGGCAATCAGCCCCAGCATTTT.